The 30 T cell receptor beta chains reported below all come from one sample, sequenced in a study of radiotherapy plus CTLA-4 blockade in lung cancer. The data were produced by immunoSEQ multiplex PCR, yet TCRdb's version contains in-frame clones alone and is incomplete. The data show tens of thousands of clones, just over 75% seen once. The sample in question was peripheral blood, obtained from a patient treated with radiotherapy plus ipilimumab. These receptors originate from a human donor with non-small cell lung cancer who had a partial response to radiotherapy plus ipilimumab.

The chain links TRBV2 to TRBJ2-7; a possible D gene is TRBD1 (6 bases). Germline assignment: CDR1 SNHLY and CDR2 FYNNEI. The CDR3 has 15 amino acids. V gave up 4 bases and J gave up 0 bases, with 13 bases separating them. The CDR3 DNA reads TGTGCCAGCAGTGGTAGGGGACACAGCTCCTACGAGCAGTACTTC. Translated: CASSGRGHSSYEQYF.

The CDR3 DNA sequence: TGTGCCAGCAGCGTAGCTCACGGGGGAGCTGAAGCTTTCTTT. It translates to CASSVAHGGAEAFF. V is TRBV9 and J is TRBJ1-1; a weak D match, TRBD1 (5 bases). Germline-derived CDR1 and CDR2 are SGDLS and YYNGEE. V shed 0 bases and J shed 6 bases, with 12 bases lying between them. The CDR3 contains 14 residues.

The chain is built from TRBV15 and TRBJ2-4, with D tentatively TRBD1 (6 bases). The V end lost 1 base, the J end lost 8 bases, and 18 bases lay between the germline ends. The length of the CDR3 is 16 residues. Germline CDR1 LNHNV, CDR2 YYDKDF (reference sequence). This CDR3 is CATSRVSGRGMDIQYF. As DNA, the CDR3 is TGTGCCACCAGCAGAGTTTCCGGCAGGGGTATGGACATTCAGTACTTC. Drawing the rest from reference TRBV15 and TRBJ2-4, the complete variable domain is DAMVIQNPRYQVTQFGKPVTLSCSQTLNHNVMYWYQQKSSQAPKLLFHYYDKDFNNEADTPDNFQSRRPNTSFCFLDIRSPGLGDTAMYLCATSRVSGRGMDIQYFGAGTRLSVL.

This sequence joins TRBV9 and TRBJ2-7; tentative D call: TRBD1 (6 bases). CDR1 is SGDLS, CDR2 YYNGEE, per germline. The CDR3 has 15 residues. V was pared by 4 bases and J by 0 bases, with 14 bases between. CDR3 bases: TGTGCCAGCAGCCCCCGGACAGCGTCCTCCTACGAGCAGTACTTC. The encoded protein is CASSPRTASSYEQYF.

This clone was seen a few times. The chain recombines TRBV10-2 with TRBJ1-3; D remains unclear. The germline V gene has CDR1 WSHSY and CDR2 SAAADI. This CDR3 is 14 amino acids long. Trimming removed 0 bases from V and 0 bases from J, with 3 bases in between. The CDR3 region is CASSESLSGNTIYF. The CDR3 DNA follows: TGCGCCAGCAGTGAGTCACTCTCTGGAAACACCATATATTTT.

The J gene is TRBJ1-1, the V gene TRBV19; D unresolved. This CDR3 is built from 16 residues. The V end was cut by 6 bases, the J end by 0 bases, with 17 bases between. CDR1 LNHDA and CDR2 SQIVND come from the germline V gene (reference sequence). CDR3 residues: CASRNAEEGMNTEAFF. As DNA, the CDR3 is TGTGCCAGTAGAAACGCCGAGGAGGGAATGAACACTGAAGCTTTCTTT.

The chain employs TRBV7-2 and TRBJ1-1, with a possible D match to TRBD1 (6 bases). Germline CDR1 reads SGHTA; CDR2 reads FQGNSA. V shed 6 bases and J shed 1 base, with 15 bases lying between them. The CDR3 extends over 15 amino acids. CDR3 residues: CASRQTGFGNTEAFF. CDR3 coding DNA: TGTGCCAGCAGACAAACAGGGTTCGGGAACACTGAAGCTTTCTTT. The full variable domain, with the rest looked up from reference TRBV7-2 and TRBJ1-1, is GAGVSQSPSNKVTEKGKDVELRCDPISGHTALYWYRQSLGQGLEFLIYFQGNSAPDKSGLPSDRFSAERTGGSVSTLTIQRTQQEDSAVYLCASRQTGFGNTEAFFGQGTRLTVV.

The chain uses TRBV30 and TRBJ1-3, with TRBD1 matching 8 bases. The V segment lost 3 bases and the J segment 7 bases; nucleotides outside the gene matches: 14. The CDR3 is 16 amino acids. The germline CDR1 and CDR2 sequences are GTSNPN and SVGIG (reference sequence). The CDR3 DNA follows: TGTGCCTGGAGGGACCGGCAGGGGGCGGGCGGGAACACCATATATTTT. Encoded protein: CAWRDRQGAGGNTIYF.

The V and J genes are TRBV27 and TRBJ2-4, with D perhaps matching TRBD1 (6 bases). Per germline, CDR1 MNHEY and CDR2 SMNVEV (reference sequence). Trimming took 2 bases from V and 0 from J, leaving 14 bases between them. The CDR3 is 17 amino acids. CDR3 sequence: CASSLEAGTLAKNIQYF. DNA of the CDR3: TGTGCCAGCAGTTTAGAGGCCGGGACATTAGCCAAAAACATTCAGTACTTC.

V gene TRBV6-5 combines with J gene TRBJ1-2; D not resolved. The CDR3 extends over 13 amino acids. Trimming took off 2 bases at V and 2 bases at J, with 6 bases between the two ends. Looked up from germline, CDR1 is MNHEY and CDR2 is SVGAGI. The CDR3 nucleotides read TGTGCCAGCAGTTACGTACAGAACTATGGCTACACCTTC. This sequence encodes CASSYVQNYGYTF.

The genes are TRBV5-6 and TRBJ2-7; D ambiguous. The germline CDR1 and CDR2 sequences are SGHDT and YYEEEE. V was cut by 0 bases and J by 2 bases, with 15 bases left in between. The CDR3 spans 16 residues. Here the CDR3 DNA reads TGTGCCAGCAGCTTGGGTCGGGTCGTGGTCCCCTACGAGCAGTACTTC. It translates to CASSLGRVVVPYEQYF.

Remarks on this clone: Other DNA sequences in the same sample also yield this CDR3. V gene TRBV5-1 combines with J gene TRBJ1-3, with TRBD1 identical over 8 bases. The CDR3 covers 16 residues. Germline V gives CDR1 SGHRS, CDR2 YFSETQ. The J segment lost 0 bases and the V segment lost 2 bases, leaving 4 bases of the junction unmatched. The CDR3 loop reads CASSFTTGDSGNTIYF. The CDR3, as DNA: TGCGCCAGCAGCTTTACGACAGGGGACTCTGGAAACACCATATATTTT.

This chain uses TRBV4-3 with TRBJ2-1; TRBD2 aligns across 14 bases. With V trimmed by 0 bases and J by 10 bases, 11 bases remained unmatched. Germline V CDR1 and CDR2: LGHNA, YSLEER. The CDR3 loop spans 18 amino acids. CDR3 bases: TGCGCCAGCAGCCAAGATCTCGAGGGACTAGCGGGGGCGGGAGAGCAGTTCTTC. Its translation is CASSQDLEGLAGAGEQFF.

The J gene is TRBJ1-1, the V gene TRBV19; 8 bases fit TRBD1. The CDR3 is 16 residues long. Germline V CDR1 and CDR2: LNHDA, SQIVND (reference sequence). Trimming took 4 bases from V and 0 from J; bases not matched to a gene: 7. The CDR3 coding sequence is TGTGCCAGTAGTACCCCAGGGGGCGGTCTGAACACTGAAGCTTTCTTT. Its translation: CASSTPGGGLNTEAFF.

The chain has TRBV11-1 and TRBJ2-3; no clear D gene. The germline V gene encodes CDR1 SGHAT and CDR2 FQDESV (reference sequence). V lost 3 bases, J lost 4 bases, and 5 bases lay in between. The CDR3 is 12 amino acids. CDR3 nucleotides: TGTGCCAGCAGCTTGGCAGCAGATACGCAGTATTTT. This translates into CASSLAADTQYF.

The chain is built from TRBV5-1 and TRBJ1-2, with D unclear. V lost 3 bases, J lost 7 bases, and 13 bases lay in between. Germline V lookup: CDR1 SGHRS, CDR2 YFSETQ. The CDR3 extends over 13 amino acids. The CDR3 is CASSSTDRGGYTF. DNA for the CDR3: TGCGCCAGCAGCTCCACGGATCGGGGTGGCTACACCTTC.

This clone showed up just once. The CDR3 region has the DNA TGTGCCAGCAGTGAAATGGGTACAGGGTTTGCTAACTATGGCTACACCTTC. Amino acids: CASSEMGTGFANYGYTF. The chain joins TRBV2 to TRBJ1-2; a possible D gene is TRBD1 (6 bases). The germline V and J ends were trimmed by 2 bases and 0 bases, with 16 bases remaining between them. Germline-derived CDR1 and CDR2 are SNHLY and FYNNEI. The CDR3 covers 17 residues.

This clone was seen once. The rearrangement uses TRBV19 and TRBJ1-2; 10 bases line up with TRBD1. V lost 6 bases, J lost 4 bases, and 8 bases stayed unmatched. Germline V lookup: CDR1 LNHDA, CDR2 SQIVND (reference sequence). The CDR3 sequence is 15 residues long. The chain's CDR3 is CASSLLTGGSYGYTF. The DNA of the CDR3 is TGTGCCAGTAGCCTTCTGACAGGGGGCAGCTATGGCTACACCTTC.

The chain links TRBV4-1 to TRBJ2-1; D is perhaps TRBD1 (6 bases). The CDR3 is 13 amino acids. V lost 0 bases and J lost 7, with 7 bases in between. Germline-derived CDR1 and CDR2 are MGHRA and YSYEKL. The DNA for the CDR3 is TGCGCCAGCAGCCAAGAAGGGGGTAATGAGCAGTTCTTC. It specifies CASSQEGGNEQFF.

This clone has only a few counts. The chain joins TRBV11-1 to TRBJ2-7, with D possibly matching TRBD1 (6 bases). The CDR3 contains 14 residues. V gave up 3 bases and J gave up 3 bases, with 12 bases separating them. From germline, CDR1 is SGHAT and CDR2 FQDESV (reference sequence). For the CDR3, the DNA is TGTGCCAGCAGCTTGGATCAGGGGTACTACGAGCAGTACTTC. The encoded protein is CASSLDQGYYEQYF.

This clone was detected only a few times. This chain links TRBV18 with TRBJ2-2; possibly TRBD1 for D (6 bases). The CDR3 length is 14 residues. Trimming left V 5 bases short and J 8 bases short, with 15 bases between. Germline lookup yields CDR1 KGHSH and CDR2 LQKENI. CDR3 amino acids: CASSAQQGAGELFF. The CDR3 bases are TGTGCCAGCTCAGCACAACAGGGTGCTGGGGAGCTGTTTTTT. The entire variable domain, with the rest obtained from reference TRBV18 and TRBJ2-2, is as follows: NAGVMQNPRHLVRRRGQEARLRCSPMKGHSHVYWYRQLPEEGLKFMVYLQKENIIDESGMPKERFSAEFPKEGPSILRIQQVVRGDSAAYFCASSAQQGAGELFFGEGSRLTVL.

This clone was seen once. The chain is built from TRBV27 and TRBJ2-7; D not resolved. The germline V gene encodes CDR1 MNHEY and CDR2 SMNVEV (reference sequence). CDR3 length equals 15 residues. V gave up 4 bases and J gave up 2 bases, with 15 bases separating them. The CDR3 DNA reads as TGTGCCAGCAGTTACGAGGCCGGTCCGACCTACGAGCAGTACTTC. It translates to CASSYEAGPTYEQYF.

This rearrangement joins TRBV10-3 to TRBJ2-7; TRBD1 might be the D (5 bases). Germline V gene lookup returns CDR1 ENHRY and CDR2 SYGVKD. V was clipped by 4 bases and J by 5 bases, with 9 bases between them. This CDR3 has 12 amino acids. CDR3 in amino acids: CAISGGRDEQYF. The CDR3 bases are TGTGCCATCAGTGGGGGCAGGGACGAGCAGTACTTC.

This chain connects TRBV7-6 to TRBJ1-6; 10 bases align to TRBD1. The length of the CDR3 is 16 residues. The germline gives CDR1 SGHVS, CDR2 FNYEAQ. Trimming took 4 bases from V and 10 from J; bases not matched to a gene: 10. The CDR3 is CASSSEGQGTWSPLHF. The CDR3 DNA follows: TGTGCCAGCAGCTCTGAGGGACAGGGGACTTGGTCACCCCTCCACTTT.

The rearrangement links TRBV9 to TRBJ2-7; possibly TRBD1 for D (6 bases). V lost 3 bases to trimming and J lost 4 bases, with 11 bases between them. The germline V gene encodes CDR1 SGDLS and CDR2 YYNGEE. This CDR3 spans 13 amino acids. CDR3 DNA: TGTGCCAGCAGCGCGCAAGGGGGATACGAGCAGTACTTC. It yields the protein CASSAQGGYEQYF. Full variable domain (rest looked up from reference TRBV9 and TRBJ2-7): DSGVTQTPKHLITATGQRVTLRCSPRSGDLSVYWYQQSLDQGLQFLIQYYNGEERAKGNILERFSAQQFPDLHSELNLSSLELGDSALYFCASSAQGGYEQYFGPGTRLTVT.

This chain connects TRBV7-2 to TRBJ2-7, with D perhaps matching TRBD2 (6 bases). The V and J ends lost 5 bases and 5 bases respectively, with 13 bases between them. The CDR3 spans 13 residues. Germline CDR1 is SGHTA and CDR2 is FQGNSA. In DNA, the CDR3 is TGTGCCAGCAGCGCCGGGACTTCAGACGAGCAGTACTTC. It specifies CASSAGTSDEQYF. Looking up the rest from reference TRBV7-2 and TRBJ2-7 gives the full variable domain: GAGVSQSPSNKVTEKGKDVELRCDPISGHTALYWYRQSLGQGLEFLIYFQGNSAPDKSGLPSDRFSAERTGGSVSTLTIQRTQQEDSAVYLCASSAGTSDEQYFGPGTRLTVT.

The chain couples TRBV5-1 to TRBJ2-5; 12 nucleotides line up with TRBD2. The germline V gene has CDR1 SGHRS and CDR2 YFSETQ. The junction had 9 bases not matched to a gene; V was cut back by 4 bases and J by 5 bases. The CDR3 length is 16 residues. In DNA form, the CDR3 reads TGCGCCAGCAGCAGACTAGCGGGGGTTGGGGGGGAGACCCAGTACTTC. It translates to CASSRLAGVGGETQYF.

This chain joins TRBV27 and TRBJ1-5; 7 bases line up with TRBD1. This CDR3 contains 15 residues. V was pared by 5 bases and J by 2 bases, with 6 bases of the junction left unmatched. CDR1 is MNHEY and CDR2 is SMNVEV in the germline V gene (reference sequence). As DNA, the CDR3 is TGTGCCAGCAGTAAAACAGGGGCGGGCAATCAGCCCCAGCATTTT. Its protein is CASSKTGAGNQPQHF.

The chain uses TRBV2 and TRBJ1-1; TRBD1 matches 10 bases. The CDR3 covers 14 residues. V dropped 4 bases and J dropped 3; count of bases not matched to a gene: 2. The germline V gene encodes CDR1 SNHLY and CDR2 FYNNEI. CDR3 sequence (DNA): TGTGCCAGCAGTGGGACAGGGGGGGACACTGAAGCTTTCTTT. Translating it yields CASSGTGGDTEAFF.

In this sample, this clone turned up a few times. The chain recombines TRBV5-1 with TRBJ1-1; D is perhaps TRBD1 (6 bases). The V end lost 4 bases, the J end lost 7 bases, and 14 bases lay between the germline ends. The V gene's germline CDR1 is SGHRS and CDR2 YFSETQ. The CDR3 spans 13 residues. In DNA, the CDR3 is TGCGCCAGCAGCCTCGGGACATCAAATGAAGCTTTCTTT. Its translation: CASSLGTSNEAFF.